This T cell receptor beta chain was sequenced during a study of T cells after yellow fever vaccination. Looking at the study overall: For low cell numbers, libraries were made with SMART-Seq v4 Ultra Low Input. Broader study findings: Researchers noted that a small share of clonotypes showed up in both CD4 and CD8 compartments. Faster peaking, at day 5 versus 15, marked a secondary response that was weaker.

TCRdb itself ran the 5' RACE reads through MiXCR, one entry per CDR3 protein. Of 250,000 to 350,000 distinct CDR3 sequences in the sample, around 4.5% were seen once. The germline CDR1 and CDR2 sequences are KGHSH and LQKENI. Trimming left V 3 bases short and J 3 bases short, with 9 bases between. CDR3 length: 13 residues. Regarding this clonotype: The antigen is unknown.

The TCR sequence derives from a man in his late teens or twenties who received the YFV17D yellow fever vaccine. The material was PBMCs, obtained 15 days after the yellow fever booster vaccination. This sequence joins TRBV18 and TRBJ2-7; D gene uncertain. CDR3 nucleotide sequence: TGTGCCAGCTCACCGATGGGGAACTACGAGCAGTACTTC. This translates into CASSPMGNYEQYF.